Listed below are T cell receptor beta chains from one sample, sequenced in a study of monozygotic twins with cystic fibrosis. Profiled with immunoSEQ multiplex PCR; TCRdb holds only in-frame clones, not every one. This table holds roughly 12,000 clones, approximately 85% found once. The sequencing sample was made of blood. The source of these receptors is a man between 18 and 29 years old with cystic fibrosis. Each CDR3 is given with its conserved first and last residue. A D gene is named only where the DNA matches it firmly. For some rows the clone size is stated as once, few or many, or as a class when expanded; others skip it.

>TRBJ2-2|TRBV19|TRBD1|15|.
CASSSGTGNTGELFF
TGTGCCAGTAGTAGCGGGACAGGGAACACCGGGGAGCTGTTTTTT
>TRBJ1-1|TRBV28|.|13|.
CASSLKGSTEAFF
TGTGCCAGCAGTTTAAAGGGGAGTACTGAAGCTTTCTTT
>TRBJ2-5|TRBV30|.|14|.
CAFTSKRRRETQYF
TGTGCCTTCACGAGTAAGAGACGTAGGGAGACCCAGTACTTC
>TRBJ1-6|TRBV28|.|13|.
CASSLNHNSPLHF
TGTGCCAGCAGCCTCAACCATAATTCACCCCTCCACTTT
>TRBJ2-3|TRBV30|TRBD2|15|.
CASPGTSGSTDTQYF
TGTGCCTCGCCTGGGACTAGCGGAAGCACAGATACGCAGTATTTT
>TRBJ1-2|TRBV2|.|13|.
CASSARPNYGYTF
TGTGCCAGCAGTGCTAGACCGAACTATGGCTACACCTTC
>TRBJ2-3|TRBV5-8|.|15|.
CASSRGTASTDTQYF
TGTGCCAGCAGCCGCGGGACAGCATCCACAGATACGCAGTATTTT
>TRBJ1-6|TRBV30|.|15|.
CAWCQIGAVNSPLHF
TGTGCCTGGTGCCAGATAGGGGCGGTGAATTCACCCCTCCACTTT
>TRBJ1-1|TRBV4-3|.|16|.
CASSQELVRMNTEAFF
TGCGCCAGCAGCCAAGAGTTGGTGCGAATGAACACTGAAGCTTTCTTT
>TRBJ2-2|TRBV7-7|TRBD1|14|.
CASSASGGSGELFF
TGTGCCAGCAGCGCATCAGGGGGCTCCGGGGAGCTGTTTTTT
>TRBJ1-3|TRBV7-2|.|16|.
CASSHLASPGEHTIYF
TGTGCCAGCAGCCATTTAGCCTCACCGGGGGAACACACCATATATTTT
>TRBJ1-3|TRBV30|.|13|.
CAWRNPTGNTIYF
TGTGCCTGGCGTAATCCGACTGGAAACACCATATATTTT
>TRBJ1-1|TRBV25-1|.|14|once
CASSVRTLPYRAFF
TGTGCCAGCAGTGTACGAACTTTACCTTACCGGGCTTTCTTT
>TRBJ2-5|TRBV7-2|TRBD2|14|.
CASSWGGSQETQYF
TGTGCCAGCAGCTGGGGCGGGAGCCAAGAGACCCAGTACTTC
>TRBJ1-5|TRBV10-3|.|14|.
CAISEQGELQPQHF
TGTGCCATCAGTGAACAAGGGGAGCTTCAGCCCCAGCATTTT
>TRBJ2-7|TRBV6-5|TRBD1|15|.
CASSQTRLQGYEQYF
TGTGCCAGCAGCCAAACCCGCTTACAGGGGTACGAGCAGTACTTC
>TRBJ2-3|TRBV7-9|TRBD2|13|.
CAGSGRDLDTQYF
TGTGCCGGTAGCGGGAGGGACTTAGATACGCAGTATTTT
>TRBJ2-1|TRBV10-3|TRBD1|14|.
CAISPGTGSNEQFF
TGTGCCATCAGTCCCGGGACAGGGTCCAATGAGCAGTTCTTC
>TRBJ2-2|TRBV18|TRBD2|15|.
CASSPTSGRPGELFF
TGTGCCAGCTCACCAACTAGCGGGAGGCCCGGGGAGCTGTTTTTT
>TRBJ2-5|TRBV19|.|12|.
CASSIDRETQYF
TGTGCCAGTAGTATTGATCGAGAGACCCAGTACTTC
>TRBJ2-3|TRBV2|.|16|few
CASSDTAGSSTDTQYF
TGTGCCAGCAGTGACACGGCGGGGTCTAGCACAGATACGCAGTATTTT
>TRBJ2-1|TRBV5-1|.|15|.
CASSLATRTIGEQFF
TGCGCCAGCAGCTTGGCCACGCGGACGATCGGTGAGCAGTTCTTC
>TRBJ2-3|TRBV2|.|15|.
CASSFRTAGTDTQYF
TGTGCCAGCAGTTTCCGGACAGCGGGGACAGATACGCAGTATTTT
>TRBJ1-1|TRBV6-6|TRBD1|14|once
CASNPTGGRAEAFF
TGTGCCAGCAATCCAACAGGGGGCAGGGCTGAAGCTTTCTTT
>TRBJ2-7|TRBV19|.|15|once
CASTPDSASSYEQYF
TGTGCCAGTACACCCGACAGCGCCAGCTCCTACGAGCAGTACTTC
>TRBJ2-1|TRBV6-6|TRBD2|15|.
CASSAGTSGGNEQFF
TGTGCCAGCAGTGCGGGGACTAGCGGGGGAAATGAGCAGTTCTTC
>TRBJ2-3|TRBV14|.|13|.
CASSQTGTDTQYF
TGTGCCAGCAGCCAGACAGGCACAGATACGCAGTATTTT
>TRBJ1-1|TRBV25-1|.|17|.
CASSDQTGGATNTEAFF
TGTGCCAGCAGTGACCAAACCGGGGGAGCGACGAACACTGAAGCTTTCTTT
>TRBJ2-7|TRBV11-2|.|15|.
CASSLSWTGLWEQYF
TGTGCCAGCAGCTTATCCTGGACGGGCCTTTGGGAGCAGTACTTC
>TRBJ2-7|TRBV6-6|.|13|.
CASSYGFFYEQYF
TGTGCCAGCAGTTATGGATTTTTTTACGAGCAGTACTTC
>TRBJ2-7|TRBV27|.|13|.
CASSLGQDYEQYF
TGTGCCAGCAGTTTAGGTCAGGATTACGAGCAGTACTTC
>TRBJ2-1|TRBV6-5|.|15|.
CASSNRDQGYNEQFF
TGTGCCAGCAGTAACCGGGACCAGGGGTACAATGAGCAGTTCTTC
>TRBJ1-2|TRBV7-9|.|14|once
CASSLVGQAYGYTF
TGTGCCAGCAGCTTAGTTGGGCAGGCCTATGGCTACACCTTC
>TRBJ2-7|TRBV10-3|.|12|.
CATQGHPYEQYF
TGTGCCACCCAGGGGCACCCCTACGAGCAGTACTTC
>TRBJ1-5|TRBV7-6|.|14|.
CASSLLQGGQPQHF
TGTGCCAGCAGCTTATTGCAGGGCGGTCAGCCCCAGCATTTT
>TRBJ2-1|TRBV30|.|15|.
CAWSFHTGMKNEQFF
TGTGCCTGGAGTTTCCACACCGGGATGAAGAATGAGCAGTTCTTC
>TRBJ1-3|TRBV7-9|.|13|.
CASSLEPGNTIYF
TGTGCCAGCAGCTTAGAACCAGGGAACACCATATATTTT
>TRBJ1-2|TRBV6-4|.|15|.
CASSEGVDRSYGYTF
TGTGCCAGCAGCGAGGGGGTTGACAGAAGCTATGGCTACACCTTC
>TRBJ2-1|TRBV6-5|.|13|.
CASSRLGGYEQFF
TGTGCCAGCAGCCGACTTGGAGGGTATGAGCAGTTCTTC
>TRBJ1-1|TRBV9|.|15|.
CASSVGKGLNTEAFF
TGTGCCAGCAGCGTAGGAAAGGGGCTGAACACTGAAGCTTTCTTT
>TRBJ1-1|TRBV10-1|.|13|.
CASSESSNIRAFF
TGCGCCAGCAGTGAGTCCTCGAACATACGGGCTTTCTTT
>TRBJ2-7|TRBV5-1|.|15|.
CASSLFQGLDYEQYF
TGCGCCAGCAGCTTGTTCCAGGGCTTAGACTACGAGCAGTACTTC
>TRBJ1-1|TRBV27|.|11|.
CASSSGAEAFF
TGTGCCAGCAGCTCGGGGGCTGAAGCTTTCTTT
>TRBJ2-7|TRBV5-4|.|13|.
CASSQDRGYEQYF
TGCGCCAGCAGCCAAGATAGAGGGTACGAGCAGTACTTC
>TRBJ1-5|TRBV28|.|15|.
CASSQDQQTWQPQHF
TGTGCCAGCAGTCAAGACCAGCAGACCTGGCAGCCCCAGCATTTT
>TRBJ2-7|TRBV5-1|.|15|.
CASSLGIGQNYEQYF
TGCGCCAGCAGCTTGGGGATTGGACAGAACTACGAGCAGTACTTC
>TRBJ1-3|TRBV28|.|13|.
CASSPTAGNTIYF
TGTGCCAGCAGTCCGACGGCCGGGAACACCATATATTTT
>TRBJ1-5|TRBV19|.|16|.
CASSIVRQLSNQPQHF
TGTGCCAGTAGTATAGTACGGCAGCTTAGCAATCAGCCCCAGCATTTT
>TRBJ2-1|TRBV7-2|TRBD2|17|.
CASSLGAGGFSYNEQFF
TGTGCCAGCAGCTTAGGGGCGGGAGGGTTTTCCTACAATGAGCAGTTCTTC
>TRBJ2-7|TRBV5-6|TRBD1|15|.
CASSLAVTGLDEQYF
TGTGCCAGCAGCTTGGCAGTGACAGGGTTAGACGAGCAGTACTTC